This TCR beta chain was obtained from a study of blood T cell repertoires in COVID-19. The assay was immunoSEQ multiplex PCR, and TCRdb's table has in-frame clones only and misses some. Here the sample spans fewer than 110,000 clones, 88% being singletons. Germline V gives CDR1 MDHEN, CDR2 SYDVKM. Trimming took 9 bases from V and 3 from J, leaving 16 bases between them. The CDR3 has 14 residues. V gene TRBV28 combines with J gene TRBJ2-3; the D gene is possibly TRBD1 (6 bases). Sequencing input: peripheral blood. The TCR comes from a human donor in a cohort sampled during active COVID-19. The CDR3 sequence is CARETGPTTDTQYF. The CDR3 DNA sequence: TGTGCCAGAGAGACAGGTCCCACGACAGATACGCAGTATTTT.